Sequencing of this TCR beta chain was carried out in a study of molecular identifiers for immune sequencing clone quantification. The study, taken as a whole, reports: Clones exceeding 20 RNA copies carried over 99% of effector molecules but under 1% of naive-cell molecules.

The bulk TCR libraries were made with methods described before and with listed TCR primers. Using its own MiXCR run on the PCR reads, TCRdb lists one record per CDR3 protein. The table has over 600,000 distinct CDR3 sequences, 20% seen once. Source material for naive CD8 libraries was 20,000 to 1,000,000 sorted cells, with 10%, 30% or 50% RNA. Naive CD8 T cells underwent sorting with the CD8+CD4-CCR7+CD45RA+ definition. To note about this clonotype: Its antigen is not identified.

The germline V gene has CDR1 SGHTA and CDR2 FQGNSA. The length of the CDR3 is 19 residues. J gave up 1 base and V 2 bases, and 15 bases lay outside the gene matches. Sequencing was carried out using naive CD8+ T cells from blood, with Jurkat cell RNA spiked in. The subset here: FACS-sorted CD8+CD4-CCR7+CD45RA+ naive T cells. This sequence joins TRBV7-2 and TRBJ2-5; 8 nucleotides match TRBD2. The TCR was taken from a human donor in good health. Some libraries in this study had Jurkat cell RNA spiked in. CDR3 in amino acids: CASSLSSVIAGGLQETQYF. CDR3 coding DNA: TGTGCCAGCAGCTTATCATCCGTAATTGCGGGGGGCCTCCAAGAGACCCAGTACTTC.